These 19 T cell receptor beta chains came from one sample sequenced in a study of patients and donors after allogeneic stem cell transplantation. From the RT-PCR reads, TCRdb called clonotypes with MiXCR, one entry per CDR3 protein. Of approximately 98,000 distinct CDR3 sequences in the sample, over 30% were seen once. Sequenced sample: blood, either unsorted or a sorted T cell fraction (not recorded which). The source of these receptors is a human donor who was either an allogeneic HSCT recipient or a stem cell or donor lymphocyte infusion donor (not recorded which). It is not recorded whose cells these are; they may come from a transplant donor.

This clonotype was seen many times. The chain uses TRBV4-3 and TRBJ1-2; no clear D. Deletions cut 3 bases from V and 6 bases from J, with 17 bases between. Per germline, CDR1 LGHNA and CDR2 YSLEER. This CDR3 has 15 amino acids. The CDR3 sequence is CASSQKGVPRDGYTF. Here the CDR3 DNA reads TGCGCCAGCAGCCAGAAAGGCGTCCCTAGGGATGGCTACACCTTC.

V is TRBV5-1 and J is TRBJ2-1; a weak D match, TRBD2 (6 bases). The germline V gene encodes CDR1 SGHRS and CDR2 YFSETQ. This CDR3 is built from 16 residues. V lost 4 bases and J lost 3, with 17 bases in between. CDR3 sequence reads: CASSPWRGGDYNEQFF. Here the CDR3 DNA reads TGCGCCAGCAGCCCTTGGAGGGGAGGAGACTACAATGAGCAGTTCTTC.

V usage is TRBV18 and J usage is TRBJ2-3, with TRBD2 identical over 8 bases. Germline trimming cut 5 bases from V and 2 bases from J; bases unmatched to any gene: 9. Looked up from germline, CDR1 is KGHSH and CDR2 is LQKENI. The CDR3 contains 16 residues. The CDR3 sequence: CASSTGLAGFTDTQYF. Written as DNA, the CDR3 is TGTGCCAGCTCAACAGGACTAGCCGGTTTCACAGATACGCAGTATTTT.

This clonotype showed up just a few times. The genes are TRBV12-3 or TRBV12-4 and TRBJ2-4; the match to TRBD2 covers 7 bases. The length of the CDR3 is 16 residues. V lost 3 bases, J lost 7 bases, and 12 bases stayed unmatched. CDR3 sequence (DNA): TGTGCCAGCAGTTTCGCCCCGCGGGTCGGGGGGAACATTCAGTACTTC. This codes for CASSFAPRVGGNIQYF.

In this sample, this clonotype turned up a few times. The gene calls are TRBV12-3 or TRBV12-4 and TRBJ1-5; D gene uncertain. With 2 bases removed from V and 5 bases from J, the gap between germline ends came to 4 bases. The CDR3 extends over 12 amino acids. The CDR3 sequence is CASSLRYQPQHF. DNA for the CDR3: TGTGCCAGCAGTTTAAGATATCAGCCCCAGCATTTT.

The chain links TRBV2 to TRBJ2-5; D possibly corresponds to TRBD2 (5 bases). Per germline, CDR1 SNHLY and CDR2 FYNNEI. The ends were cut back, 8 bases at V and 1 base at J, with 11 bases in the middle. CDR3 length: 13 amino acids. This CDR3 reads CASGRSFQETQYF. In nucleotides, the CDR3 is TGTGCCAGCGGGAGATCATTCCAAGAGACCCAGTACTTC.

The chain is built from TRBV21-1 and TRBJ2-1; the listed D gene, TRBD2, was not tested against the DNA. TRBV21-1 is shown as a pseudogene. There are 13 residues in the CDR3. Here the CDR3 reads CASSRTSPYEQFF. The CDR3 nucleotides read TGTGCCAGCAGCAGGACTAGTCCTTATGAGCAGTTCTTC.

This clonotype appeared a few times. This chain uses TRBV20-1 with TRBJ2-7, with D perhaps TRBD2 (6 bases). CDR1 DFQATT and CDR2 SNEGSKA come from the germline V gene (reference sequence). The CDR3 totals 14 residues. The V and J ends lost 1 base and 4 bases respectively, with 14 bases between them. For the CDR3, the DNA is TGCAGTGCTAGAGTGGGCGGGGACTTTTACGAGCAGTACTTC. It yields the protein CSARVGGDFYEQYF.

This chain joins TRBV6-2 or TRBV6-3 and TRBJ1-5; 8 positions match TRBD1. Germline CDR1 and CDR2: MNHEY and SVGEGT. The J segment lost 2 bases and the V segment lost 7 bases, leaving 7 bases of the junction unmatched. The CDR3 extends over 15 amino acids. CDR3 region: CASNPGGLGNQPQHF. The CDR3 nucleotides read TGTGCCAGCAACCCAGGGGGCTTGGGCAATCAGCCCCAGCATTTT.

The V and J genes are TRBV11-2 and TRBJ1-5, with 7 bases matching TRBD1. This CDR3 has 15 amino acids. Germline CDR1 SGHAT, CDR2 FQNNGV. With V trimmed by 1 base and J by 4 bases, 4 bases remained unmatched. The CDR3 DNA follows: TGTGCCAGCAGCTTAGGGGACAGACCAAATCAGCCCCAGCATTTT. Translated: CASSLGDRPNQPQHF.

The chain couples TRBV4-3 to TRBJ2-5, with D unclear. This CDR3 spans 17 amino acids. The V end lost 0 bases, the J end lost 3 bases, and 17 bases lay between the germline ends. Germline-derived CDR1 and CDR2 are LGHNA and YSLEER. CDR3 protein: CASSQDHHRPAKETQYF. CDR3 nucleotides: TGCGCCAGCAGCCAAGATCATCACCGGCCCGCCAAAGAGACCCAGTACTTC.

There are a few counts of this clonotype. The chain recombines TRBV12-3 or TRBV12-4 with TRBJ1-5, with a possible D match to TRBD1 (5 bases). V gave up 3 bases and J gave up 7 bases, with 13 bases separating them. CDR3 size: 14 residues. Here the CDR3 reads CASSLGLGLQPQHF. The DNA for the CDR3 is TGTGCCAGCAGTTTGGGGCTGGGGCTCCAGCCCCAGCATTTT.

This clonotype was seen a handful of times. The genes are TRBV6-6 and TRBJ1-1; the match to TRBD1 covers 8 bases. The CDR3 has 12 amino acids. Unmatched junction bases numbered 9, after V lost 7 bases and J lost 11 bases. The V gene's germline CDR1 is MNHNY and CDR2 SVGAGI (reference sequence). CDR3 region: CASKGDRSTAFF. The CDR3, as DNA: TGTGCCAGCAAGGGGGACAGGAGCACCGCTTTCTTT.

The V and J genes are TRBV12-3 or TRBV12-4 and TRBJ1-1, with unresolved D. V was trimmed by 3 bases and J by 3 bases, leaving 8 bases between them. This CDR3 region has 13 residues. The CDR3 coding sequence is TGTGCCAGCAGTTTCCAAGAAGACACTGAAGCTTTCTTT. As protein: CASSFQEDTEAFF.

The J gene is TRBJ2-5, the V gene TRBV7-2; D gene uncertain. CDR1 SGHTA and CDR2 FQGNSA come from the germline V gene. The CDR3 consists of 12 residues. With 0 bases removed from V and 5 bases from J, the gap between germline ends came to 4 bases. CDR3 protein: CASSLARETQYF. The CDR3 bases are TGTGCCAGCAGCTTAGCGCGGGAGACCCAGTACTTC.

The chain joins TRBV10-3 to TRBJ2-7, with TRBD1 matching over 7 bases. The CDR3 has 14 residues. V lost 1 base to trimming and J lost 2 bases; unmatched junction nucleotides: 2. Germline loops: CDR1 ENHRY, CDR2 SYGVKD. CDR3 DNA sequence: TGTGCCATCAGTGAGTTGGGACAGCCCTACGAGCAGTACTTC. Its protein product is CAISELGQPYEQYF.

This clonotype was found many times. CDR3 sequence: CASSVVARDGEAFF. The CDR3 DNA sequence: TGTGCCAGCAGTGTGGTTGCTCGGGACGGTGAAGCTTTCTTT. The rearrangement joins TRBV6-1 to TRBJ1-1, with D possibly being TRBD1 (5 bases). This CDR3 region has 14 residues. Germline V lookup: CDR1 MNHNS, CDR2 SASEGT. Trimming removed 4 bases from V and 7 bases from J, with 16 bases in between.

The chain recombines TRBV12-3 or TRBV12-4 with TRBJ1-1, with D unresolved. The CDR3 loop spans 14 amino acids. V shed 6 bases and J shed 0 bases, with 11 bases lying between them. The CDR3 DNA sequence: TGTGCCAGCAGCCCCGGACGGATGAACACTGAAGCTTTCTTT. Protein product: CASSPGRMNTEAFF.

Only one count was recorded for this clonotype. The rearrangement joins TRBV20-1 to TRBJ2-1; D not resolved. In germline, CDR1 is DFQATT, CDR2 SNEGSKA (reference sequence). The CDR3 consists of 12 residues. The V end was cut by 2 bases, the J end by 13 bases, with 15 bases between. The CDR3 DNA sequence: TGCAGTGCTAGACCAGAGTGGCCATCCCAGTTCTTC. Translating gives CSARPEWPSQFF.